Following are 18 T cell receptor beta chains from one sample sequenced in a study of blood T cell repertoires in COVID-19. Assay: immunoSEQ multiplex PCR; the TCRdb copy retains only in-frame clones and omits some. The table records 270,000 or so clones, about 89% of them present only once. Sequencing used peripheral blood. The origin of the receptors is a man in his forties or fifties with acute or convalescent COVID-19.

The rearrangement links TRBV6-1 to TRBJ1-5; D remains ambiguous. The CDR3 consists of 15 residues. Germline lookup yields CDR1 MNHNS and CDR2 SASEGT. V was trimmed by 2 bases and J by 6 bases, leaving 14 bases between them. CDR3 bases: TGTGCCAGCAGTGAAAGTGGAGGGATAGGTCAGCCCCAGCATTTT. Amino acids: CASSESGGIGQPQHF.

The genes are TRBV2 and TRBJ2-6; no reliable D call. V lost 2 bases to trimming and J lost 0 bases, with 20 bases between them. Germline V gene lookup returns CDR1 SNHLY and CDR2 FYNNEI. CDR3 length: 20 residues. The CDR3 DNA is TGTGCCAGCAGTGAAAGGATACGTAAGAACAGTCACTCTGGGGCCAACGTCCTGACTTTC. Its protein product is CASSERIRKNSHSGANVLTF.

The chain is built from TRBV10-3 and TRBJ1-1, with TRBD1 matching 11 bases. Germline CDR1 ENHRY, CDR2 SYGVKD. The CDR3 contains 16 residues. V lost 3 bases to trimming and J lost 4 bases; unmatched junction nucleotides: 7. The CDR3 coding sequence is TGTGCCATCAGTGACCTTTGGGGGACAGGGGGCACTGAAGCTTTCTTT. The encoded protein is CAISDLWGTGGTEAFF.

The chain joins TRBV7-2 to TRBJ1-5; D unclear. V was pared by 1 base and J by 0 bases, with 7 bases between. This CDR3 has 15 residues. Germline CDR1 is SGHTA and CDR2 is FQGNSA. The CDR3 DNA sequence: TGTGCCAGCAGCTTAGGGCGGAATAGCAATCAGCCCCAGCATTTT. Protein product: CASSLGRNSNQPQHF. Looking up the rest from reference TRBV7-2 and TRBJ1-5 gives the full variable domain: GAGVSQSPSNKVTEKGKDVELRCDPISGHTALYWYRQSLGQGLEFLIYFQGNSAPDKSGLPSDRFSAERTGGSVSTLTIQRTQQEDSAVYLCASSLGRNSNQPQHFGDGTRLSIL.

The chain carries TRBV29-1 and TRBJ1-1; 9 nucleotides align to TRBD1. V dropped 4 bases and J dropped 5; count of bases not matched to a gene: 8. CDR1 is SQVTM and CDR2 is ANQGSEA in the germline V gene. The CDR3 consists of 14 residues. This chain's CDR3 is CSVVWGQGQTEAFF. CDR3 nucleotides: TGCAGCGTTGTGTGGGGACAGGGCCAGACTGAAGCTTTCTTT.

The V and J genes are TRBV20-1 and TRBJ1-1; 8 bases are shared with TRBD1. Germline CDR1 and CDR2: DFQATT and SNEGSKA (reference sequence). V was pared by 3 bases and J by 4 bases, with 10 bases of the junction left unmatched. The length of the CDR3 is 15 residues. CDR3 sequence reads: CSASTTGVLGTEAFF. Written as DNA, the CDR3 is TGCAGTGCTAGTACGACAGGGGTGTTAGGCACTGAAGCTTTCTTT.

This chain's CDR3 is CASSLGTSGTYEQYF. The CDR3 coding sequence is TGTGCCAGCAGCTTAGGGACTAGCGGGACCTACGAGCAGTACTTC. This rearrangement joins TRBV5-5 to TRBJ2-7, with 13 bases fitting TRBD2. Germline trimming cut 2 bases from V and 2 bases from J; bases unmatched to any gene: 1. This CDR3 spans 15 amino acids. Germline V gene lookup returns CDR1 SGHKS and CDR2 YYEKEE (reference sequence). The complete variable domain, with remaining parts taken from reference TRBV5-5 and TRBJ2-7, reads DAGVTQSPTHLIKTRGQQVTLRCSPISGHKSVSWYQQVLGQGPQFIFQYYEKEERGRGNFPDRFSARQFPNYSSELNVNALLLGDSALYLCASSLGTSGTYEQYFGPGTRLTVT.

The chain carries TRBV29-1 and TRBJ1-1; TRBD1 matches 8 bases. This CDR3 region has 13 residues. CDR1 is SQVTM and CDR2 is ANQGSEA in the germline V gene. After removal of 5 bases from V and 3 bases from J, the junction contained 5 bases not matched to a gene. The CDR3 loop reads CSVTGGVYTEAFF. In DNA, the CDR3 is TGCAGCGTTACAGGGGGGGTGTACACTGAAGCTTTCTTT.

The rearrangement uses TRBV19 and TRBJ2-7; no clear D gene. V was clipped by 3 bases and J by 7 bases, with 13 bases between them. The CDR3 runs 13 residues. Per the germline V gene, CDR1 is LNHDA and CDR2 is SQIVND (reference sequence). CDR3 amino acids: CASSMMFLYEQYF. CDR3 nucleotides: TGTGCCAGTAGTATGATGTTCCTATATGAGCAGTACTTC.

The chain carries TRBV18 and TRBJ1-5, with 8 bases identical to TRBD1. There are 15 residues in the CDR3. V shed 3 bases and J 5 bases; nucleotides not matched to a gene: 6. Germline assignment: CDR1 KGHSH and CDR2 LQKENI. CDR3 amino acids: CASSPQGQAYQPQHF. The CDR3 DNA follows: TGTGCCAGCTCACCTCAGGGACAGGCGTATCAGCCCCAGCATTTT.

This clone has a single count. The chain has TRBV9 and TRBJ2-3, with D tentatively TRBD2 (5 bases). Trimming pared 0 bases from V and 2 bases from J, leaving 7 bases between. The CDR3 totals 14 residues. In germline, CDR1 is SGDLS, CDR2 YYNGEE. Here the CDR3 DNA reads TGTGCCAGCAGCGTAGGGGAGATCACAGATACGCAGTATTTT. Protein product: CASSVGEITDTQYF.

This sequence joins TRBV27 and TRBJ1-5; no reliable D call. Per germline, CDR1 MNHEY and CDR2 SMNVEV (reference sequence). V lost 2 bases and J 3 bases, leaving 8 bases between the germline ends. The CDR3 spans 14 residues. The CDR3 loop reads CASSLSPVNQPQHF. In nucleotides, the CDR3 is TGTGCCAGCAGTTTAAGTCCGGTCAATCAGCCCCAGCATTTT.

This clone has a handful of counts. V usage is TRBV5-8 and J usage is TRBJ1-5; D is perhaps TRBD1 (5 bases). Germline V lookup: CDR1 SGHTS, CDR2 YDEGEE. V shed 4 bases and J shed 2 bases, with 13 bases lying between them. CDR3 length: 15 residues. DNA of the CDR3: TGTGCCAGCAGCGGGGCCATAGGGCGCAATCAGCCCCAGCATTTT. It encodes CASSGAIGRNQPQHF.

This chain connects TRBV5-1 to TRBJ1-6; 8 bases fit TRBD1. The germline CDR1 and CDR2 sequences are SGHRS and YFSETQ. J was trimmed by 0 bases and V by 4 bases; bases with no gene match: 12. The CDR3 extends over 19 amino acids. CDR3 nucleotides: TGCGCCAGCAGCCTTTCCCCCGGGACAGGCGTCTCCTATAATTCACCCCTCCACTTT. This translates into CASSLSPGTGVSYNSPLHF. Supplemented by reference TRBV5-1 and TRBJ1-6, the full variable domain reads KAGVTQTPRYLIKTRGQQVTLSCSPISGHRSVSWYQQTPGQGLQFLFEYFSETQRNKGNFPGRFSGRQFSNSRSEMNVSTLELGDSALYLCASSLSPGTGVSYNSPLHFGNGTRLTVT.

The DNA of the CDR3 is TGTGCCAGCAGCTTAGCCCATGGCGGAGGGACAGCGAACACTGAAGCTTTCTTT. It specifies CASSLAHGGGTANTEAFF. The genes are TRBV7-6 and TRBJ1-1; 7 nucleotides line up with TRBD1. Germline CDR1 and CDR2: SGHVS and FNYEAQ. V was pared by 0 bases and J by 1 base, with 11 bases of the junction left unmatched. The CDR3 has 18 residues. Full variable domain (rest looked up from reference TRBV7-6 and TRBJ1-1): GAGVSQSPRYKVTKRGQDVALRCDPISGHVSLYWYRQALGQGPEFLTYFNYEAQQDKSGLPNDRFSAERPEGSISTLTIQRTEQRDSAMYRCASSLAHGGGTANTEAFFGQGTRLTVV.

Only one count was recorded for this clone. The V call is TRBV12-3 or TRBV12-4, the J call TRBJ1-1; the D is unclear. Trimming took 0 bases from V and 5 from J, leaving 4 bases between them. This CDR3 comprises 12 residues. In DNA form, the CDR3 reads TGTGCCAGCAGTTTAGCCGGGACTGAAGCTTTCTTT. Translating it yields CASSLAGTEAFF.

The chain carries TRBV7-2 and TRBJ2-2; D gene uncertain. The CDR3 covers 14 residues. Trimming removed 3 bases from V and 3 bases from J, with 8 bases in between. Germline V lookup: CDR1 SGHTA, CDR2 FQGNSA. The CDR3 region is CASSFFTDTGELFF. Here the CDR3 DNA reads TGTGCCAGCAGCTTTTTCACAGACACCGGGGAGCTGTTTTTT.

This clone was recorded once. The rearrangement uses TRBV5-1 and TRBJ1-3; TRBD1 agrees at 7 bases. CDR3 length: 14 residues. The J segment lost 0 bases and the V segment lost 4 bases, leaving 1 base of the junction unmatched. The germline V gene has CDR1 SGHRS and CDR2 YFSETQ. CDR3 residues: CASSGDSSGNTIYF. CDR3 bases: TGCGCCAGCAGCGGGGACAGCTCTGGAAACACCATATATTTT.